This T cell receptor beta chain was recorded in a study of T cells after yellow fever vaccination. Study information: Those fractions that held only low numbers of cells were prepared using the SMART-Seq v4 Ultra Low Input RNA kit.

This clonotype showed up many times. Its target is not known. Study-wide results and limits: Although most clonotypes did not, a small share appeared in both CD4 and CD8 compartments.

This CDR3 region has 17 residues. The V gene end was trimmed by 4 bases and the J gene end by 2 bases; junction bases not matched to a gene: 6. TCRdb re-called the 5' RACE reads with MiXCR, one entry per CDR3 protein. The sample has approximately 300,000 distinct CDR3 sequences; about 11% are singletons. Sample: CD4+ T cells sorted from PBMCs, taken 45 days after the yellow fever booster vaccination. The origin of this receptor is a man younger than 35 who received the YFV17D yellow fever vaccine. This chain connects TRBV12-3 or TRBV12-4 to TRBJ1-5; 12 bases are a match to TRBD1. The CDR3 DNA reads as TGTGCCAGCAGTTCCCGAGGGACAGGGGGCCGCAATCAGCCCCAGCATTTT. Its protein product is CASSSRGTGGRNQPQHF.